This TCR beta chain comes out of a study of blood T cell repertoires in COVID-19. Study background: There were acute and convalescent COVID-19 samples, and they came from the United States, Italy and Spain. T cells, B-cell-depleted T cells, or PBMCs provided the cDNA or gDNA that served as material.

CDR3 size: 19 residues. Germline V gene data show CDR1 as ENHRY and CDR2 as SYGVKD. J gave up 0 bases and V 6 bases, and 15 bases lay outside the gene matches. Participants were placed into cohorts based on the clinical history they reported. Recovered status in Cohort 3 required two negative PCRs, clearance, or symptom resolution. TCRdb keeps only in-frame clones here, not all; method: immunoSEQ multiplex PCR. The repertoire holds 230,000 or so clones, with 88% as singletons. This TCR was recovered from a woman aged 30 to 39 who had recovered from COVID-19. V is TRBV10-3 and J is TRBJ1-5, with TRBD1 identical over 9 bases. What was sequenced was PBMCs or T cells enriched from blood (not recorded which). The CDR3 is CAISDQPGQGPYSNQPQHF. In DNA, the CDR3 is TGTGCCATCAGCGATCAACCGGGACAGGGACCGTATAGCAATCAGCCCCAGCATTTT.